These T cell receptor beta chains were read from a single sample in a study of blood T cell repertoires in COVID-19. Clones were sequenced by immunoSEQ multiplex PCR, and TCRdb holds only the in-frame ones, with some missing. Among roughly 150,000 clones listed, over 70% were seen once. The source material was peripheral blood. Receptors were obtained from a man aged 55 to 69 with acute or convalescent COVID-19. CDR3s leave out the opening cysteine and the closing phenylalanine or tryptophan.

v_call	cdr3_length	j_call	cdr3_aa
TRBV3-1/TRBV3-2	13	TRBJ2-5	ASSQGDRWQETQY
TRBV3-1/TRBV3-2	17	TRBJ2-1	ASSQVLKAGETIYNEQF
TRBV4-2	15	TRBJ2-5	ASSQENSGGARETQY
TRBV18	11	TRBJ2-1	ASSPGQDNEQF
TRBV4-3	13	TRBJ2-7	ASSQEATGGYEQY
TRBV19	13	TRBJ2-7	ASSLRGTLSYEQY
TRBV6-5	13	TRBJ2-7	ASSYSTRGTYEQY
TRBV10-3	14	TRBJ2-6	AIGRETPSGANVLT
TRBV19	16	TRBJ2-4	ASSLRTGAELAKNIQY
TRBV12-5	14	TRBJ1-2	ASGLVVQGLSYGYT
TRBV5-1	11	TRBJ2-2	ASSLDGVGELF
TRBV6-2/TRBV6-3	17	TRBJ2-7	ASSYSGVRGLAGGLGQY
TRBV28	13	TRBJ2-7	ASSRGDRFAGEQY
TRBV7-2	12	TRBJ2-7	ASSLLMGGYEQY
TRBV5-8	13	TRBJ1-5	ASSLGQITNQPQH
TRBV7-2	15	TRBJ2-3	ASSLAPGRGPADTQY
TRBV7-3	13	TRBJ2-7	ASSLSPGGLDEQY
TRBV2	11	TRBJ2-7	ACKRGGINEQY
TRBV9	15	TRBJ2-5	ASSAGTSGGREETQY
TRBV7-9	13	TRBJ1-4	ASSSGGQGNEKLF
TRBV30	10	TRBJ1-4	AWNGGTEKLF
TRBV19	14	TRBJ1-2	ASSIGRGTGDYGYT
TRBV9	13	TRBJ2-1	ASSVGTSGRNEQF
TRBV28	15	TRBJ2-1	ASSPSYDRGWYNEQF
TRBV24-1	9	TRBJ2-1	ATSRGIEQF
TRBV4-3	13	TRBJ1-2	ASSLRVQGLYGYT
TRBV5-6	13	TRBJ2-7	ASSQLLKGGYEQY
TRBV30	12	TRBJ1-5	AWSPDTSNQPQH
TRBV21-1	12	TRBJ1-5	ASRAGVSNQPQH
TRBV6-2/TRBV6-3	13	TRBJ2-2	ASSKGTGGAGELF
TRBV9	12	TRBJ2-7	ASSAGQRTYEQY
TRBV7-9	14	TRBJ1-4	ASSLNRGTTNEKLF